Here is one TCR beta chain with its context. The antigen is unknown. Trimming left V 4 bases short and J 7 bases short, with 10 bases between. From germline, CDR1 is LNHDA and CDR2 SQIVND (reference sequence). There are 13 residues in the CDR3. This sample was taken from a study of T cell responses to AZD1222 COVID-19 vaccine. The table came from immunoSEQ multiplex PCR; TCRdb's copy has only in-frame clones and leaves some out. Among about 42,000 clones listed, roughly 84% were seen once. Study-wide results and limits: As reported, nearly half of all spike-specific TCRs target variant regions that are unmutated.

The source is an adult who received the AZD1222 COVID-19 vaccine. The rearrangement links TRBV19 to TRBJ1-4; possible D gene TRBD1, 5 bases. This material consisted of peripheral blood, taken 28 days after the second AZD1222 dose. CDR3 protein: CASSNRGPEKLFF. The CDR3 nucleotides are TGTGCCAGTAGTAACCGGGGCCCTGAAAAACTGTTTTTT. Together with reference TRBV19 and TRBJ1-4, the CDR3 gives the full variable domain: DGGITQSPKYLFRKEGQNVTLSCEQNLNHDAMYWYRQDPGQGLRLIYYSQIVNDFQKGDIAEGYSVSREKKESFPLTVTSAQKNPTAFYLCASSNRGPEKLFFGSGTQLSVL.